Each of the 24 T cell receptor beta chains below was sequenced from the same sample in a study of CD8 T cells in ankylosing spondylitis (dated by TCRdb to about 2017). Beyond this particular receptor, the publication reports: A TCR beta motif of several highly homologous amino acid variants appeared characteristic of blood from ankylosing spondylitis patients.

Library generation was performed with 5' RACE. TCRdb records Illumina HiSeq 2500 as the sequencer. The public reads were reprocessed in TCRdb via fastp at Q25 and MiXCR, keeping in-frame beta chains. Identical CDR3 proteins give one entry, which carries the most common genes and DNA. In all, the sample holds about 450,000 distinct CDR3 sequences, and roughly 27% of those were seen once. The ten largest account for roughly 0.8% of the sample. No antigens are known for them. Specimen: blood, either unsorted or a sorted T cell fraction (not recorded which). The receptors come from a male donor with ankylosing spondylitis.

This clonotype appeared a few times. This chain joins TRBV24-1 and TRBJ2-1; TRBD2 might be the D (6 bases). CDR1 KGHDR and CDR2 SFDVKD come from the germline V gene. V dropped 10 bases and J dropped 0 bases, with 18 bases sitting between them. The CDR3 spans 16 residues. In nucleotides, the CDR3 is TGTGCCACGGGGGGAGGACCTCAAAGCTCCTACAATGAGCAGTTCTTC. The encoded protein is CATGGGPQSSYNEQFF.

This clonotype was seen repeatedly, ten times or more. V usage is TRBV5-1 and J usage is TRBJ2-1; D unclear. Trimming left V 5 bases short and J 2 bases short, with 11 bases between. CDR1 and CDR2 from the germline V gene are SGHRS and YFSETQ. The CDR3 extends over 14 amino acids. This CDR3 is CASSYSATYNEQFF. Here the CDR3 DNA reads TGCGCCAGCAGTTACTCTGCTACCTACAATGAGCAGTTCTTC.

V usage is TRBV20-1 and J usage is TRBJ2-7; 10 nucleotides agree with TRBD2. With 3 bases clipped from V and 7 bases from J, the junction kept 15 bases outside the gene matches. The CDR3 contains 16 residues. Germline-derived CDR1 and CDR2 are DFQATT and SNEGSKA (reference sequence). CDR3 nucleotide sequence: TGCAGTGCTAGGAGACCCGGACTAGCGGAGGGTGGGGAGCAGTACTTC. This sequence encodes CSARRPGLAEGGEQYF.

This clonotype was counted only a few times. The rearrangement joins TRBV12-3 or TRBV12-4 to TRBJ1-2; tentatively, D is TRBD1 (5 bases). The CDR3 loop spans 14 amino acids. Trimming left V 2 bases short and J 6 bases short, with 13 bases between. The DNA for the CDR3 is TGTGCCAGCAGTTTAACTGGGTTCAGGGATGGCTACACCTTC. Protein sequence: CASSLTGFRDGYTF.

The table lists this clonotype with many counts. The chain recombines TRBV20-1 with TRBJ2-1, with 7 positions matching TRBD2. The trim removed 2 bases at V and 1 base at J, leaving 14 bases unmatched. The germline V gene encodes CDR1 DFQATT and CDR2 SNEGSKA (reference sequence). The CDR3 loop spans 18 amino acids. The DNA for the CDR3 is TGCAGTGCTAGAAGTCATGGGATTCTAGCGGATTCCTACAATGAGCAGTTCTTC. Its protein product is CSARSHGILADSYNEQFF.

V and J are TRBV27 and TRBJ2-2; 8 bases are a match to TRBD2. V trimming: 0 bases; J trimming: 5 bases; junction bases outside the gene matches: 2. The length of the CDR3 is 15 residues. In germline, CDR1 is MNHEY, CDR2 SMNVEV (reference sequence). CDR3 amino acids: CASSLSTSVTGELFF. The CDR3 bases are TGTGCCAGCAGTTTATCGACTAGCGTAACCGGGGAGCTGTTTTTT.

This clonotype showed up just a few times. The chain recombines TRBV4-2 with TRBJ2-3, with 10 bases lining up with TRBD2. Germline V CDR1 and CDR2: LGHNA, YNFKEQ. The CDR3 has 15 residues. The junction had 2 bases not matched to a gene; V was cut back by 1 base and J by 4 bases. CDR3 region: CASSQVSGRADTQYF. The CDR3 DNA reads TGTGCCAGCAGCCAAGTAAGCGGGAGGGCAGATACGCAGTATTTT.

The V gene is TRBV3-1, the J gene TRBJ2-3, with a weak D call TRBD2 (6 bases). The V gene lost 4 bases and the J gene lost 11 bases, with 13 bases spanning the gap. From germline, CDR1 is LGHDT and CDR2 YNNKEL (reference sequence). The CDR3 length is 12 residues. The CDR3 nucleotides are TGTGCCAGCAGCCGGGACTCCTACAGGCAGTATTTT. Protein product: CASSRDSYRQYF.

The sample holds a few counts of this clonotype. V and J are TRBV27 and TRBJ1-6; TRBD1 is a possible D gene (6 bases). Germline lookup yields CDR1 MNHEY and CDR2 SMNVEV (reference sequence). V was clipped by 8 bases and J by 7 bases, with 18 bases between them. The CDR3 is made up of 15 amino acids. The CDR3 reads CASSWGARGNSPLHF. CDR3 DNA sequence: TGTGCCAGCTCGTGGGGGGCGCGAGGGAATTCACCCCTCCACTTT.

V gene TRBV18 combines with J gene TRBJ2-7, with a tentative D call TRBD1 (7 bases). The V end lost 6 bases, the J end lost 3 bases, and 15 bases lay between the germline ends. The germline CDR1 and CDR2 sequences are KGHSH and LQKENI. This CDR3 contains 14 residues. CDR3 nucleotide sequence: TGTGCCAGCTCTCGGCAGGGGGGTAACTACGAGCAGTACTTC. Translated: CASSRQGGNYEQYF.

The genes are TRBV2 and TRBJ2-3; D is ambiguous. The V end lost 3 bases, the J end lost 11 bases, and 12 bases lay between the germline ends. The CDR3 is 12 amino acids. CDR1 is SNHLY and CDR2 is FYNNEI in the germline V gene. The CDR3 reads CASSEEPTMQYF. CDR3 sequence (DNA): TGTGCCAGCAGTGAGGAACCCACTATGCAGTATTTT.

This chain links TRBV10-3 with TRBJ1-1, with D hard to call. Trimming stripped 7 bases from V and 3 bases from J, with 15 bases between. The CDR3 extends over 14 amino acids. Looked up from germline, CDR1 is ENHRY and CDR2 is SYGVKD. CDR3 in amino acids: CAITEARADTEAFF. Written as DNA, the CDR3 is TGTGCCATCACCGAGGCGAGGGCGGACACTGAAGCTTTCTTT.

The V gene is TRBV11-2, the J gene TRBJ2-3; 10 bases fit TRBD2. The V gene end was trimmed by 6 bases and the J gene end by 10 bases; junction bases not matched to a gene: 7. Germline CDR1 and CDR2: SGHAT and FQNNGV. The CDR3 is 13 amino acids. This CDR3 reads CASSPSGSGAQYF. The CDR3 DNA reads TGTGCCAGCAGTCCTAGCGGGAGTGGTGCGCAGTATTTT.

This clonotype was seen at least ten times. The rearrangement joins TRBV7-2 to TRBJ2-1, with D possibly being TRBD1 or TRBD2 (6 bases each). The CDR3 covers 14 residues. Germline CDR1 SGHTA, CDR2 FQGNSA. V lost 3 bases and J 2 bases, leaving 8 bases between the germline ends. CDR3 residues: CASSLGGPYNEQFF. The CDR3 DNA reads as TGTGCCAGCAGCTTGGGGGGCCCCTACAATGAGCAGTTCTTC.

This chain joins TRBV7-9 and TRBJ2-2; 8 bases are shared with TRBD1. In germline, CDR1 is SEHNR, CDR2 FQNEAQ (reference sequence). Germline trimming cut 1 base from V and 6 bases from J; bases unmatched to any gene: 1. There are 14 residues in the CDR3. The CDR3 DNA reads TGTGCCAGCAGCTTAGGACAGGGGCCCGGGGAGCTGTTTTTT. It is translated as CASSLGQGPGELFF.

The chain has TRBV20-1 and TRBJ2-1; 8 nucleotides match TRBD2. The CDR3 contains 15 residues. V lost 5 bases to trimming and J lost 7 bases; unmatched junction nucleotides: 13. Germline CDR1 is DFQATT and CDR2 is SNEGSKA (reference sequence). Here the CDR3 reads CSAELGIAGWNEQFF. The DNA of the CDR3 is TGCAGTGCTGAACTGGGTATAGCGGGATGGAATGAGCAGTTCTTC.

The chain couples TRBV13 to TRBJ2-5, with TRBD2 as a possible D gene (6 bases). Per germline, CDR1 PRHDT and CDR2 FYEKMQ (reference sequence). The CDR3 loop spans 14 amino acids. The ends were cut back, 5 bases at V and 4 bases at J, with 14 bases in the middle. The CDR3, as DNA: TGTGCCAGCAGCGAAGGGACTCGCGGAGAGACCCAGTACTTC. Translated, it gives CASSEGTRGETQYF.

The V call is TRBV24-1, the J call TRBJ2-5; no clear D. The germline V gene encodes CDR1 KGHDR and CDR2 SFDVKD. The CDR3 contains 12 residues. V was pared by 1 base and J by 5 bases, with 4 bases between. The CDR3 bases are TGTGCCACCAGTGATTTCAAGGAGACCCAGTACTTC. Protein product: CATSDFKETQYF.

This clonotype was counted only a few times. CDR3 in DNA: TGTGCCAGCTCACGCGGACGCGGGCTGAACACTGAAGCTTTCTTT. This codes for CASSRGRGLNTEAFF. The chain combines TRBV18 with TRBJ1-1; D ambiguous. The CDR3 is 15 residues long. Germline V CDR1 and CDR2: KGHSH, LQKENI. V lost 4 bases to trimming and J lost 0 bases, with 12 bases between them. Filled out from reference TRBV18 and TRBJ1-1, the complete variable domain reads NAGVMQNPRHLVRRRGQEARLRCSPMKGHSHVYWYRQLPEEGLKFMVYLQKENIIDESGMPKERFSAEFPKEGPSILRIQQVVRGDSAAYFCASSRGRGLNTEAFFGQGTRLTVV.

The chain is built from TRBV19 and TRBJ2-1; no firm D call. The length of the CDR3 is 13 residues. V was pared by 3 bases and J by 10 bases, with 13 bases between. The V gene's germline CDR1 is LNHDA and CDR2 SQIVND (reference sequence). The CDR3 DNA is TGTGCCAGTAGTATCGGTGCAGGAAACGAGCAGTTCTTC. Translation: CASSIGAGNEQFF.

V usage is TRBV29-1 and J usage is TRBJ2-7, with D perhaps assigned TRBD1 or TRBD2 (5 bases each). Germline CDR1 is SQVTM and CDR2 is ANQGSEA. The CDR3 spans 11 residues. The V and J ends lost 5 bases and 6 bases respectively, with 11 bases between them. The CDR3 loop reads CSVLVGTEQYV. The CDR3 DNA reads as TGCAGCGTTCTCGTAGGGACCGAGCAGTACGTC.

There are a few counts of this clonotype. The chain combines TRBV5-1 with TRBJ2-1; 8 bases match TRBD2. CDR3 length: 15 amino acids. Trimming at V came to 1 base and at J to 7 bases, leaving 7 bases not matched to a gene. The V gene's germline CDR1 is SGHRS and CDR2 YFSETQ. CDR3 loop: CASSLREREWNEQFF. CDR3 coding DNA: TGCGCCAGCAGCTTGAGGGAGCGGGAGTGGAATGAGCAGTTCTTC.

Written as DNA, the CDR3 is TGCAGTGCAACTCCCGGGGCCTCCTACGAGCAGTACGTC. It encodes CSATPGASYEQYV. The J gene is TRBJ2-7, the V gene TRBV20-1, with D perhaps assigned TRBD1 or TRBD2 (5 bases each). V gave up 6 bases and J gave up 0 bases, with 12 bases separating them. The length of the CDR3 is 13 residues. The germline V gene has CDR1 DFQATT and CDR2 SNEGSKA (reference sequence).

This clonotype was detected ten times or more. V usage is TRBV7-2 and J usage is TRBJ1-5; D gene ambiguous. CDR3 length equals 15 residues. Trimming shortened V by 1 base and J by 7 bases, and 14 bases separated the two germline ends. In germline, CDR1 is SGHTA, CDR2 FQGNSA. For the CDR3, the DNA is TGTGCCAGCAGCTTAGAAAACAGACGAGGGCAGCCCCAGCATTTT. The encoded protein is CASSLENRRGQPQHF.